The text below deals with one T cell receptor (beta chain). Its antigen is undetermined. This sample stems from a study of T cell responses to AZD1222 COVID-19 vaccine. Whole-study context: Pooling was applied to second doses at about 4 or about 12 weeks. Overall study results and limits: Repertoires in all cases were sampled only once the peak T cell response had passed. AZD1222 recipients seropositive at baseline numbered only 6 or 7. Reportedly, close to half of spike-specific TCRs are directed against unmutated variant regions.

This table comes from immunoSEQ multiplex PCR, and its TCRdb copy is limited to in-frame clones, with some not included. The sample lists just over 150,000 clones, 75% to 95% occurring once. The CDR3 contains 15 residues. Germline assignment: CDR1 SEHNR and CDR2 FQNEAQ (reference sequence). J was trimmed by 10 bases and V by 4 bases; bases with no gene match: 12. This material consisted of peripheral blood, taken on day 0 of AZD1222 vaccination. This sequence was found in an adult in good health. The chain recombines TRBV7-9 with TRBJ2-1, with TRBD2 matching 8 bases. For the CDR3, the DNA is TGTGCCAGCAGCTCAAATAGCGGGATCGAGAGGGAGCAGTTCTTC. It codes for CASSSNSGIEREQFF.